This T cell receptor beta chain is from a study of shared clonotypes between healthy human individuals. Study overall: The study enrolled two women and a few men aged 18 to 49.

Trimming removed 2 bases at V and 7 bases at J, with 12 bases between. This CDR3 is built from 14 residues. CDR1 and CDR2 from the germline V gene are SGHNT and YYREEE (reference sequence). TCRdb's copy holds only in-frame clones and misses some; the assay was immunoSEQ multiplex PCR. The table includes roughly 2 million clones, about 94% detected once. This receptor was taken from a man between 18 and 35 years old in good health. Sequencing was carried out using naive CD4+ T cells sorted from blood. Subset described: CD45RA+ positively selected. The genes are TRBV5-4 and TRBJ2-2; unclear D gene. CDR3 protein: CASSFRANNGELFF. The CDR3 DNA follows: TGTGCCAGCAGCTTTAGGGCCAATAACGGGGAGCTGTTTTTT.